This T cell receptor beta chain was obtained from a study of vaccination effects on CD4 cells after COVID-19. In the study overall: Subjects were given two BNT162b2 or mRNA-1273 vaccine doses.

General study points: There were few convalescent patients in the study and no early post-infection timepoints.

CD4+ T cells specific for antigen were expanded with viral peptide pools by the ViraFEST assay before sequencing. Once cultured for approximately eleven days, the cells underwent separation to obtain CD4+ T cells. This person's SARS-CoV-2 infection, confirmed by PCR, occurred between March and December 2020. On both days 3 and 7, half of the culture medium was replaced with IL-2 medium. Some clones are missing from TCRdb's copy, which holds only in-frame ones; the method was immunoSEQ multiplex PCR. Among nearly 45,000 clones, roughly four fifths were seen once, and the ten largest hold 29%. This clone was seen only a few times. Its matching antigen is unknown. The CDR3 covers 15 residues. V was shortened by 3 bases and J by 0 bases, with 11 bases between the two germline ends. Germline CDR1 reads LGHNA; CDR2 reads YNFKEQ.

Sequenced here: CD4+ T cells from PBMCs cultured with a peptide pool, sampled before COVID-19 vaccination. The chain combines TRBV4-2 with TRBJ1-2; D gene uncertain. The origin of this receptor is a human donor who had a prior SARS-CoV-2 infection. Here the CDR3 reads CASSQTPQANYGYTF. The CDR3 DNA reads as TGTGCCAGCAGCCAGACCCCTCAGGCTAACTATGGCTACACCTTC.